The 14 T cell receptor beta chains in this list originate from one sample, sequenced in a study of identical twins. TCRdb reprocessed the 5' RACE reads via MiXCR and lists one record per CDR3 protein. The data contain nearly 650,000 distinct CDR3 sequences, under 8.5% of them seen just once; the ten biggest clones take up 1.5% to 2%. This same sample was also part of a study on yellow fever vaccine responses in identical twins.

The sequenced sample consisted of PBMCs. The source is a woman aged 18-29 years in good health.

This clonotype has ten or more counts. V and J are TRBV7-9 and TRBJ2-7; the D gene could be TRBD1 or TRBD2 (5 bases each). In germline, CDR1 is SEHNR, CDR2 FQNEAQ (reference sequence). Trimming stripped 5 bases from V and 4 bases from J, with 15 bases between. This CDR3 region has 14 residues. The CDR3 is CASSAGTGSYEQYF. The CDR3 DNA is TGTGCCAGCAGCGCCGGGACGGGAAGTTACGAGCAGTACTTC.

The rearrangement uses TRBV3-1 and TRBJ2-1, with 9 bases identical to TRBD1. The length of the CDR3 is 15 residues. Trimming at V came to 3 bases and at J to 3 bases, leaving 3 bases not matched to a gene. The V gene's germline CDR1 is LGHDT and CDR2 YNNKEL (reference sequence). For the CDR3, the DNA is TGTGCCAGCAGCCAGGGACAGGGTCACTACAATGAGCAGTTCTTC. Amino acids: CASSQGQGHYNEQFF.

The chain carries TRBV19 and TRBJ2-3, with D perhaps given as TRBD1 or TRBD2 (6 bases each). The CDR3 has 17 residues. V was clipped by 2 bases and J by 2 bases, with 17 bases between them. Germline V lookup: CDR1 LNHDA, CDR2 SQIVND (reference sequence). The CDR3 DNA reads TGTGCCAGTAGTATAAGGGGGAACGGACTAATCACAGATACGCAGTATTTT. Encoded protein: CASSIRGNGLITDTQYF.

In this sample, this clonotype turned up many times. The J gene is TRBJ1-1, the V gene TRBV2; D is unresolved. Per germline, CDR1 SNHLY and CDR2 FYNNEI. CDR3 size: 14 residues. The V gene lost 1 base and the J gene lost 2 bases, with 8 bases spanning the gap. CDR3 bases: TGTGCCAGCAGTGAAGGTCAGTTCAACACTGAAGCTTTCTTT. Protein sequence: CASSEGQFNTEAFF.

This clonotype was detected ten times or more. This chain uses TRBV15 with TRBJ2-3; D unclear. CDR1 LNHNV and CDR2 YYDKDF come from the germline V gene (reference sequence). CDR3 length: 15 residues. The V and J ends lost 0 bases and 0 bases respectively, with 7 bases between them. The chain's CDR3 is CATSREGPSTDTQYF. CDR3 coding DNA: TGTGCCACCAGCAGAGAGGGCCCCAGCACAGATACGCAGTATTTT.

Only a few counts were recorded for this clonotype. CDR3 sequence: CSARGYGETQYF. The CDR3 coding sequence is TGCAGTGCTAGGGGGTATGGCGAGACCCAGTACTTC. This chain uses TRBV20-1 with TRBJ2-5; no firm D call. V dropped 3 bases and J dropped 5 bases, with 10 bases sitting between them. Germline assignment: CDR1 DFQATT and CDR2 SNEGSKA (reference sequence). This CDR3 comprises 12 residues.

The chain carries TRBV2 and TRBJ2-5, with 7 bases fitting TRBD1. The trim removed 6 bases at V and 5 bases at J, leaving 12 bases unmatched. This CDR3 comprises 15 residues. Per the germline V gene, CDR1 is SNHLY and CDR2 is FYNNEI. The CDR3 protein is CASRVNRGPWETQYF. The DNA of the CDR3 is TGTGCCAGCAGAGTGAACAGGGGCCCCTGGGAGACCCAGTACTTC.

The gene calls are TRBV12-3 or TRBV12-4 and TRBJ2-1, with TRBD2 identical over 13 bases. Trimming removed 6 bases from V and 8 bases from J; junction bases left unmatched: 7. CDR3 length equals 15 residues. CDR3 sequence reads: CASRPGLAGVYEQFF. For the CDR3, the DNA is TGTGCCAGCAGACCAGGACTAGCGGGAGTTTATGAGCAGTTCTTC.

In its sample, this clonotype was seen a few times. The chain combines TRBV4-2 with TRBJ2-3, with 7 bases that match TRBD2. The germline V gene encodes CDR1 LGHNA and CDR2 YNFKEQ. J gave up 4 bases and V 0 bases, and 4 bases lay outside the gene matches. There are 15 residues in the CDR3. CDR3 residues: CASSQETSIPDTQYF. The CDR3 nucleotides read TGTGCCAGCAGCCAAGAGACTAGCATCCCAGATACGCAGTATTTT.

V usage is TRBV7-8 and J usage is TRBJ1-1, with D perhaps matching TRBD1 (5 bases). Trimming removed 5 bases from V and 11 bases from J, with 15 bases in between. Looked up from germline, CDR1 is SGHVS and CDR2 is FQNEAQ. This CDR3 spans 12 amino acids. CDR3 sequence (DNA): TGTGCCAGCAGCCGTCGGGGGGGGAATGCTTTCTTT. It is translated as CASSRRGGNAFF.

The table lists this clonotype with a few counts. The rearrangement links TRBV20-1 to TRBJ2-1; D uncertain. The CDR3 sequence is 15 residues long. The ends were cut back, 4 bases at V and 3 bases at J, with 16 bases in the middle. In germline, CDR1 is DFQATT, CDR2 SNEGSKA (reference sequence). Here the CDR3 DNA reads TGCAGTGCTACAGATATCGCTACCTACTACAATGAGCAGTTCTTC. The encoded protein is CSATDIATYYNEQFF.

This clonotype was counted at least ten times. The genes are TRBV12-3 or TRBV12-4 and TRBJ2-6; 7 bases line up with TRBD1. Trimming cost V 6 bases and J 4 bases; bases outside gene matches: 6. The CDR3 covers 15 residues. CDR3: CASSSGGKGANVLTF. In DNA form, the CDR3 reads TGTGCCAGCAGCTCAGGGGGAAAAGGGGCCAACGTCCTGACTTTC.

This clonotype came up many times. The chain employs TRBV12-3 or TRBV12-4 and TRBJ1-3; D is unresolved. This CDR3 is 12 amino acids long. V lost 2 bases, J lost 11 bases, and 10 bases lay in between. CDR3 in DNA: TGTGCCAGCAGTTTACTCGCTGATGCCATATATTTT. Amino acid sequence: CASSLLADAIYF.

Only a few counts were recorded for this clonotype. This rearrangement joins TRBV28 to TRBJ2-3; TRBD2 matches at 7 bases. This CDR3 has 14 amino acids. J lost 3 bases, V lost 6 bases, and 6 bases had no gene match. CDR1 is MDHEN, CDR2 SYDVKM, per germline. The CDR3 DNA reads TGTGCCAGCAGGACCGGACTAGTAACAGATACGCAGTATTTT. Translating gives CASRTGLVTDTQYF.